This is a list of T cell receptor beta chains from one sample in a study of beta chain features in type 1 diabetes. The data were produced by immunoSEQ multiplex PCR, yet TCRdb's version contains in-frame clones alone and is incomplete. The profile covers around 600,000 clones, with 9.5% to 15% appearing a single time and 0.09% to 0.15% taken by the ten largest. The sample taken for sequencing was naive CD4+ T cells from blood. These receptors were obtained from a man aged 30 to 45 with type 1 diabetes. The CDR3 runs from the conserved cysteine through the conserved F or W. A D gene is named only where the DNA matches it firmly. Not all rows give a size; the values are once, few, many and, for expanded clones, a class.

d_call j_call clone_size v_call cdr3_nt cdr3_aa
- TRBJ2-6 few TRBV19 TGTGCCAGTAGTAAGGAACATCGGAGCTCTGGGGCCAACGTCCTGACTTTC CASSKEHRSSGANVLTF
TRBD1 TRBJ2-5 - TRBV7-9 TGTGCCAGCAGCTTAGCGGGACAGTCCGCGGAGACCCAGTACTTC CASSLAGQSAETQYF
- TRBJ1-2 few TRBV2 TGTGCCAGCCAAGTCGACAGCAACTATGGCTACACCTTC CASQVDSNYGYTF
- TRBJ2-2 - TRBV7-8 TGTGCCAGCAGCTTAGCGCAGGGACACATGAACACCGGGGAGCTGTTTTTT CASSLAQGHMNTGELFF
- TRBJ2-6 - TRBV7-2 TGTGCCAGCAGCTTAGGATACAGGGACAACGTCCTGACTTTC CASSLGYRDNVLTF
- TRBJ2-7 few TRBV29-1 TGCAGCGTTCGCAACCGCAGGGGCCCCTACGAGCAGTACTTC CSVRNRRGPYEQYF
- TRBJ1-2 few TRBV7-9 TGTGCCAGCAGCTTGGGGGTCTCCTATGGCTACACCTTC CASSLGVSYGYTF
TRBD1 TRBJ1-2 few TRBV4-3 TGCGCCAGCAGCCTGTTGGGACAGGGCGGGGGCTACACCTTC CASSLLGQGGGYTF
- TRBJ1-4 few TRBV7-2 TGTGCCAGCAGCCCCGGAAGGGGCCCAACTAATGAAAAACTGTTTTTT CASSPGRGPTNEKLFF
- TRBJ1-2 - TRBV19 TGTGCCAGTAGTATTAGCGCGGGCTATGGCTACACCTTC CASSISAGYGYTF
- TRBJ2-2 - TRBV2 TGTGCCAGCAGCTCCCCAGGGGGAGGTACCGGGGAGCTGTTTTTT CASSSPGGGTGELFF
TRBD1 TRBJ2-7 - TRBV28 TGTGCCAGCAGTTTACCTGGACAGGGAAGGGAGCAGTACTTC CASSLPGQGREQYF
TRBD1 TRBJ2-7 - TRBV29-1 TGCAGCGGTGGGACAGGGAGATACGAGCAGTACTTC CSGGTGRYEQYF
TRBD2 TRBJ2-1 - TRBV29-1 TGCAGCGTTGAACGGCTAGCGGGGGACAATGAGCAGTTCTTC CSVERLAGDNEQFF
- TRBJ2-3 - TRBV6-5 TGTGCCAGCAGGACGGACAGCACAGATACGCAGTATTTT CASRTDSTDTQYF
- TRBJ2-7 - TRBV27 TGTGCCAGCAGTTTATCGGCAGGAGGCGAGCAGTACTTC CASSLSAGGEQYF
- TRBJ1-2 few TRBV20-1 TGCAGTGCTAGTGACAACTATGGCTACACCTTC CSASDNYGYTF
- TRBJ2-2 few TRBV11-2 TGTGCCAGCAGCTTAGTTCTCTCAAACACCGGGGAGCTGTTTTTT CASSLVLSNTGELFF
TRBD1 TRBJ1-6 - TRBV30 TGTGCCTGGAGCGCCGGACAGGGGCCCAATTCACCCCTCCACTTT CAWSAGQGPNSPLHF
TRBD1 TRBJ2-4 few TRBV18 TGTGCCAGCTCGGTGACAGGGGGCGTTTCGGACTTC CASSVTGGVSDF
- TRBJ1-1 - TRBV20-1 TGCAGTGCCCGGGACGATAAAGCTTTCTTT CSARDDKAFF
- TRBJ1-2 - TRBV5-6 TGTGCCAGCAGCCCAGGGGACTATGGCTACACCTTC CASSPGDYGYTF
- TRBJ1-2 - TRBV30 TGTGCCTGGAGTGAGGGCAGGGACCGGAATGGCTACACCTTC CAWSEGRDRNGYTF
- TRBJ2-5 - TRBV7-9 TGTGCCAGCAGCTTGGTGTCTGAACGAGAGACCCAGTACTTC CASSLVSERETQYF
TRBD1 TRBJ1-2 few TRBV28 TGTGCCAGCAGTCCGCCGGGACAGGAGTTTGAGGGCTACACCTTC CASSPPGQEFEGYTF
- TRBJ2-3 - TRBV7-2 TGTGCCAGCAGGGGGGGTCCCCTCACAGATACGCAGTATTTT CASRGGPLTDTQYF
- TRBJ2-2 - TRBV6-5 TGTGCCAGCAGGCCGGGTCGTTTATCCGGGGAGCTGTTTTTT CASRPGRLSGELFF
- TRBJ1-1 few TRBV5-1 TGCGCCAGCAGCTTGGGGATGGCCAACACTGAAGCTTTCTTT CASSLGMANTEAFF
- TRBJ1-1 - TRBV28 TGTGCCAGCAGTTTATTAGACACTGAAGCTTTCTTT CASSLLDTEAFF
- TRBJ1-2 few TRBV9 TGTGCCAGCAGCGTAGGAAGATCGGGCTATGGCTACACCTTC CASSVGRSGYGYTF
- TRBJ1-5 few TRBV30 TGTGCCTCGAAAGGGTCGGGCAATCAGCCCCAGCATTTT CASKGSGNQPQHF
- TRBJ2-2 few TRBV18 TGTGCCAGCTCACCTTCCATGACCGGGGTCGGGGAGCTGTTTTTT CASSPSMTGVGELFF
- TRBJ1-1 few TRBV7-9 TGTGCCAGCAGCGTCGAACAGAGAACTGAAGCTTTCTTT CASSVEQRTEAFF
- TRBJ2-7 - TRBV7-9 TGTGCCAGCAGCTCCCGGGACAATCCCTACGAGCAGTACTTC CASSSRDNPYEQYF
- TRBJ2-2 few TRBV7-2 TGTGCCAGCAGCTTAGGAGGTTCAGGTTCGGTCGGGGAGCTGTTTTTT CASSLGGSGSVGELFF
- TRBJ2-1 - TRBV7-2 TGTGCCAGCAGCTTACCGGGACTCCCCAGCGAGTTCTTC CASSLPGLPSEFF
- TRBJ1-3 few TRBV9 TGTGCCAGCAGCGTTGGACAGATCTCTGGAAACACCATATATTTT CASSVGQISGNTIYF
- TRBJ2-6 few TRBV28 TGTGCCAGCAGTTTCAGCGGTGGATCTGGGGCCAACGTCCTGACTTTC CASSFSGGSGANVLTF
TRBD1 TRBJ1-1 - TRBV11-3 TGTGCCAGCCGGCCCGGGACAGCTGTCACTGAAGCTTTCTTT CASRPGTAVTEAFF
- TRBJ2-3 - TRBV5-1 TGCGCCAGCAGCTTGGTTCCAGATACGCAGTATTTT CASSLVPDTQYF
- TRBJ1-4 few TRBV4-2 TGTGCCAGCAGCCACAACATGGGCGGGCGAGGTGGTGAAAAACTGTTTTTT CASSHNMGGRGGEKLFF
- TRBJ2-2 few TRBV30 TGTGCCCGAGACAGGGCTGGAGGGACCGGGGAGCTGTTTTTT CARDRAGGTGELFF
TRBD1 TRBJ2-7 - TRBV7-2 TGTGCCAGCAGCTTTCCGACAGGGGTTATCCCCTACGAGCAGTACTTC CASSFPTGVIPYEQYF
- TRBJ2-5 few TRBV7-3 TGTGCCAGCAGCTTAATGGGCCAGTCCCAAGAGACCCAGTACTTC CASSLMGQSQETQYF
- TRBJ2-3 - TRBV5-1 TGCGCCAGCAGCCTCGATGAATTCCGGAGCACAGATACGCAGTATTTT CASSLDEFRSTDTQYF
- TRBJ2-7 - TRBV7-9 TGTGCCAGCAGCTCCCAGTCGGTCGAGCAGTACTTC CASSSQSVEQYF
TRBD1 TRBJ2-2 few TRBV4-3 TGCGCCAGCAGCCTAGGGACAGGGGCGAACACCGGGGAGCTGTTTTTT CASSLGTGANTGELFF
- TRBJ2-6 few TRBV29-1 TGCAGCGTCCCCAGGGGTCCTGGGGCCAACGTCCTGACTTTC CSVPRGPGANVLTF
- TRBJ2-7 - TRBV28 TGTGCCAGCAGGTACGGGGGCCTGAGCTCCTACGAGCAGTACTTC CASRYGGLSSYEQYF
TRBD1 TRBJ2-7 - TRBV29-1 TGCAGCGTTGAAGATAGGGGGACAGGCTCCTACGAGCAGTACTTC CSVEDRGTGSYEQYF
TRBD1 TRBJ2-4 few TRBV5-1 TGCGCCAGCAAAGACAGGGCGTACCAAAACATTCAGTACTTC CASKDRAYQNIQYF
- TRBJ1-1 few TRBV7-9 TGTGCCAGCAGCTTAGGAGGCCAGGGTGAAGCTTTCTTT CASSLGGQGEAFF
TRBD1 TRBJ1-3 few TRBV5-4 TGTGCCAGCAGGTACAGGGGAGGCTCTGGAAACACCATATATTTT CASRYRGGSGNTIYF
TRBD2 TRBJ2-1 few TRBV29-1 TGCAGCGTTGATCGAAGCGGGGGTGGGGATGAGCAGTTCTTC CSVDRSGGGDEQFF
- TRBJ1-3 - TRBV30 TGTGCCTGGAGTATAAACTCTGGAAACACCATATATTTT CAWSINSGNTIYF